Described below is a single T cell receptor (beta chain) sequence and its context. No antigen is known for it. This CDR3 is 15 amino acids long. Trimming took 3 bases from V and 5 from J, leaving 15 bases between them. Germline CDR1 and CDR2: SGHVS and FQNEAQ. This record comes from a study of PD-L1 blockade in urothelial cancer. Study at large: Prior regimens of chemotherapy numbered 0 to 3 per patient.

Using immunoSEQ multiplex PCR, the repertoire was profiled, and TCRdb retains in-frame clones only, with some absent. Counted here are approximately 90,000 clones, roughly 90% occurring once; the ten biggest clones make up under 2%. Time point noted: pretreatment peripheral blood. General study findings and limits: The study found that durable-benefit patients expanded tumor-associated blood clones more at 3 weeks.

The sequence came from a man in his 60s with urothelial cancer. Sequencing was performed on PBMCs, taken around atezolizumab (anti-PD-L1) treatment. This chain uses TRBV7-8 with TRBJ2-3, with D possibly TRBD2 on 7 matching bases. The CDR3 protein is CASSLGGAGLDTQYF. Written as DNA, the CDR3 is TGTGCCAGCAGCTTGGGGGGGGCCGGTCTAGATACGCAGTATTTT.